This T cell receptor beta chain derives from a study of cytomegalovirus exposure and HLA in healthy donors. With 5 bases removed from V and 4 bases from J, the gap between germline ends came to 18 bases. Per germline, CDR1 PRHDT and CDR2 FYEKMQ (reference sequence). The CDR3 has 16 amino acids. In regard to this clone: Its antigen is as yet unknown.

Regarding the study as a whole: It was 150 or so TCR beta chains that were listed as cytomegalovirus-associated. TRBV6-2, TRBV6-3 and other indistinguishable V segments were excluded. Within a later analysis, the majority of CMV-associated TCR beta chains appeared HLA-restricted. For most subjects, TCR beta sequences were reported to predict HLA-A and HLA-B alleles with accuracy.

60 Vbeta and 13 Jbeta primers were used in PCR. Some clones are missing from TCRdb's copy, which holds only in-frame ones; the method was immunoSEQ multiplex PCR. The top ten hold under 3% of the sample, which has about 150,000 clones, 55% to 70% seen once. The chain combines TRBV13 with TRBJ1-3; TRBD1 is a possible D gene (6 bases). This TCR was recovered from a woman aged 25 to 45 in good health and CMV-seropositive. The sequenced sample consisted of PBMCs. The CDR3 spells CASSGQGLLWGNTIYF. The CDR3 bases are TGTGCCAGCAGCGGCCAGGGGTTATTGTGGGGAAACACCATATATTTT.